Listed below are T cell receptor beta chains from one sample, sequenced in a study of T cell responses to AZD1222 COVID-19 vaccine. TCRdb keeps only in-frame clones here, not all; method: immunoSEQ multiplex PCR. The data show about 100,000 clones, with roughly nine tenths seen just once and under 1.5% held by the top ten. The source was peripheral blood, collected on day 0 of AZD1222 vaccination. The receptors come from an adult in good health. The CDR3 runs from the conserved cysteine through the conserved F or W. For some rows the clone size is stated as once, few or many, or as a class when expanded; others skip it.

J: TRBJ1-4
size: NA
V: TRBV2
CDR3: CASSERGQLFF

J: TRBJ1-1
size: once
V: TRBV4-2
CDR3: CASSQEGRGRVNTEAFF

J: TRBJ2-7
size: few
V: TRBV28
CDR3: CASSPYLQGQGYEQYF

J: TRBJ2-7
size: NA
V: TRBV27
CDR3: CASSGVGSSYEQYF

J: TRBJ2-7
size: NA
V: TRBV5-1
CDR3: CASSSPGTGEQYF

J: TRBJ2-7
size: NA
V: TRBV7-2
CDR3: CASSLWADSQQYF

J: TRBJ2-7
size: NA
V: TRBV29-1
CDR3: CSVDIRQGSLYEQYF

J: TRBJ1-2
size: NA
V: TRBV2
CDR3: CASSRQGSVYGYTF

J: TRBJ2-1
size: NA
V: TRBV24-1
CDR3: CATSDFGQGNEQFF

J: TRBJ2-7
size: NA
V: TRBV19
CDR3: CASSIAKGGEQYF

J: TRBJ2-7
size: NA
V: TRBV3-1/TRBV3-2
CDR3: CASSQGTIYEQYF

J: TRBJ2-3
size: NA
V: TRBV6-2/TRBV6-3
CDR3: CASSDPGTSADTQYF

J: TRBJ2-6
size: NA
V: TRBV7-3
CDR3: CASSLMGGPPTVSGANVLTF

J: TRBJ2-3
size: NA
V: TRBV7-9
CDR3: CASSLYQPPSNTQYF

J: TRBJ1-1
size: once
V: TRBV18
CDR3: CASSDRKTTGSLTEAFF

J: TRBJ1-2
size: NA
V: TRBV3-1/TRBV3-2
CDR3: CASSPDGNYGYTF

J: TRBJ1-5
size: NA
V: TRBV28
CDR3: CASNRNRGSNQPQHF

J: TRBJ1-3
size: NA
V: TRBV7-2
CDR3: CASSLKDRVNTIYF

J: TRBJ1-5
size: NA
V: TRBV27
CDR3: CASRAEGSPSNQPQHF

J: TRBJ2-5
size: NA
V: TRBV27
CDR3: CASGTLAGETFETQYF

J: TRBJ1-6
size: few
V: TRBV5-5
CDR3: CASSLRLFGNSPLHF

J: TRBJ2-3
size: few
V: TRBV5-1
CDR3: CASSPVGRETDTQYF

J: TRBJ1-6
size: NA
V: TRBV10-3
CDR3: CAISEHPPGRGPLHF

J: TRBJ1-2
size: NA
V: TRBV4-2
CDR3: CASSQGREYGYTF

J: TRBJ1-2
size: once
V: TRBV28
CDR3: CASSLLEGGASDGYTF

J: TRBJ1-2
size: once
V: TRBV19
CDR3: CASSIRTGAPNYGYTF

J: TRBJ2-1
size: NA
V: TRBV7-8
CDR3: CASSPGTGGNEQFF

J: TRBJ1-5
size: NA
V: TRBV27
CDR3: CASSLSGTAHQPQHF

J: TRBJ1-2
size: once
V: TRBV24-1
CDR3: CATSDPRTGANGYTF

J: TRBJ1-2
size: NA
V: TRBV10-3
CDR3: CAISVPGNYGYTF

J: TRBJ1-1
size: NA
V: TRBV19
CDR3: CASSRQGSNTEAFF

J: TRBJ1-2
size: NA
V: TRBV5-1
CDR3: CASSQGQSGYGYTF

J: TRBJ1-1
size: NA
V: TRBV7-9
CDR3: CASRVYTEAFF

J: TRBJ2-1
size: NA
V: TRBV5-8
CDR3: CASSMGTGKAEGEQFF

J: TRBJ1-1
size: NA
V: TRBV6-5
CDR3: CASKRGTNTEAFF

J: TRBJ2-2
size: NA
V: TRBV7-6
CDR3: CASSMGQGGAGELFF

J: TRBJ2-6
size: NA
V: TRBV10-3
CDR3: CAIRTGGAYGANVLTF

J: TRBJ2-1
size: NA
V: TRBV10-3
CDR3: CAINGTSGAYNEQFF

J: TRBJ2-7
size: NA
V: TRBV28
CDR3: CASSPDRVHEQYF

J: TRBJ2-7
size: NA
V: TRBV6-5
CDR3: CASRLTTLLSYEQYF

J: TRBJ2-2
size: NA
V: TRBV4-1
CDR3: CASSQDWSRGVGELFF

J: TRBJ1-6
size: NA
V: TRBV2
CDR3: CASSLTLPRFVNSPLHF

J: TRBJ1-2
size: few
V: TRBV3-1/TRBV3-2
CDR3: CASSQGSPSYGYTF

J: TRBJ2-7
size: NA
V: TRBV7-9
CDR3: CASSFHSGGAYEQYF

J: TRBJ1-5
size: NA
V: TRBV5-3
CDR3: CARSLGDQPQHF

J: TRBJ1-2
size: NA
V: TRBV3-1/TRBV3-2
CDR3: CASSRREVARDGYTF

J: TRBJ2-1
size: NA
V: TRBV15
CDR3: CATSRDRANEQFF